What follows describes a single T cell receptor (beta chain). The CDR3 has 16 residues. Trimming cost V 3 bases and J 4 bases; bases outside gene matches: 8. Looked up from germline, CDR1 is MGHDK and CDR2 is SYGVNS. Original processing notes: From reference gene primer amplification, estimates of nucleated cell counts were derived. The assay was immunoSEQ multiplex PCR, and TCRdb's table has in-frame clones only and misses some. V and J calls and clone size follow that table, whereas D and trimming were derived from the DNA. This sample has about 73,000 clones, with roughly four fifths found just once. This sample stems from a study of blood T cell repertoires in COVID-19.

Sequencing was carried out using peripheral blood. The TCR originated in a man aged 70-80 years with COVID-19, enrolled during active disease. The chain combines TRBV25-1 with TRBJ2-2; 7 bases line up with TRBD1. As DNA, the CDR3 is TGTGCCAGCAGTGATCCCAAACAGGGGACCACCGGGGAGCTGTTTTTT. This sequence encodes CASSDPKQGTTGELFF. The full variable domain, in which reference TRBV25-1 and TRBJ2-2 provide the parts outside the CDR3, is EADIYQTPRYLVIGTGKKITLECSQTMGHDKMYWYQQDPGMELHLIHYSYGVNSTEKGDLSSESTVSRIRTEHFPLTLESARPSHTSQYLCASSDPKQGTTGELFFGEGSRLTVL.